This TCR beta chain was sequenced during a study of PD-L1 blockade in urothelial cancer. Turning to the study itself: Males with bladder-origin urothelial cancer constituted about 90% of the roughly 30 patients. T cell content in blood samples showed a median of 141,255.

Using immunoSEQ multiplex PCR, the repertoire was profiled, and TCRdb retains in-frame clones only, with some absent. The data show about 63,000 clones, roughly 81% seen once. As to time point: pretreatment peripheral blood. Anywhere from 1 to 8 samples came from each patient, spanning pretreatment and on-treatment. The CDR3 covers 13 residues. CDR1 is KGHSH and CDR2 is LQKENI in the germline V gene. V lost 3 bases and J lost 5; bases outside the gene matches: 2. The sequencing used PBMCs, collected around atezolizumab (anti-PD-L1) treatment. The clonotype comes from a man in his 70s with urothelial cancer. The chain links TRBV18 to TRBJ2-5; 8 bases align to TRBD1. CDR3 loop: CASSPDREETQYF. The CDR3 nucleotides are TGTGCCAGCTCACCGGACAGGGAGGAGACCCAGTACTTC.